This TCR beta chain was obtained from a study of blood T cell repertoires in COVID-19 (dated by TCRdb to the early 2020s). Looking at the study overall: The collaborator samples originated in the United States, Italy and Spain and spanned the acute and convalescent phases of COVID-19. The material from the prospective study consisted of cDNA or gDNA derived from T cells, B-cell-depleted T cells, or PBMCs. The dataset comprised deeply sampled blood TCRbeta repertoires from subjects exposed to, actively infected with, or recovered from COVID-19. The repertoires were released in a freely available public database meant as a resource for research on the immune response to SARS-CoV-2. Samples were obtained from the ongoing ImmuneRACE study (first 160 participants) and from over 1,000 subjects provided by 6 global collaborators. Sample metadata almost always included a de-identified subject ID, COVID-19 status, age in years and sex. HLA class I and class II types, where available, came from metadata supplied by the sample provider rather than from assay-based typing. The paper as a whole reports these results and caveats: How much clinical and demographic metadata was included differed by source and by participant, and the metadata was provided uncurated.

One collaborating source in Seattle enrolled patients while the patients were actively infected and followed the patients over time throughout the course of disease. Each collaborating institution followed its own protocols to collect whole blood in K2EDTA tubes. Collaborator samples were shipped for TCRbeta analysis as frozen whole blood, isolated PBMCs, or DNA extracted from either sample type. On this clone: The antigen it recognizes is unknown. Base-call qualities are not available, and no considerably larger clone is one nucleotide away.

The immunoSEQ Assay, a bias-controlled multiplex PCR, was used to amplify TCRbeta CDR3 regions from genomic DNA. In the original analysis: The number of nucleated cells in each sample was estimated by amplification of reference gene primers within the assay. Sequence reads were collapsed and filtered to measure the absolute abundance of every unique TCRbeta CDR3 rearrangement. For each sample, productive Simpson clonality was calculated as the square root of Simpson's diversity index over productive rearrangements. TCRdb mirrors the immuneACCESS table, restricted to in-frame sequences. Some clones are absent from its copies; in checked studies, under half trace to an unresolved V gene, and the reason for the others is unknown. The V and J calls and clone size come from that table; D and trimming were worked out from the DNA. This sample comprises around 260,000 clones, about 85% of them detected only once. 0.85% to 0.9% of the sample goes to the ten largest clones.

From the cysteine through the phenylalanine, the CDR3 covers 16 amino acids. Only the CDR3 DNA stays, 48 bases, in frame from base 1. V lost 2 bases and J lost 1 base, and the count of bases not matched to a germline gene is 5. In the germline V gene, CDR1 corresponds to MNHEY and CDR2 to SVGAGI. The sample was peripheral blood. In this chain, TRBV6-5 is recombined with TRBJ2-3; 8 bases in the middle match TRBD2. The clonotype originates from a human donor with COVID-19, enrolled during active disease. The donor label of this sample is uncertain. The CDR3 is CASSYISTSGTDTQYF. In nucleotides, the sequence is TGTGCCAGCAGTTACATTTCGACTAGCGGCACAGATACGCAGTATTTT.